This TCR beta chain appears in the sequencing data of a study of T cells in Graves' hyperthyroidism and ophthalmopathy. This clonotype was recorded many times. The TCR beta CDR3 regions underwent amplification using RNA transcripts as the source. A first-round RT-PCR of the TCR CDR3 used the HTBI primer set. A single record per CDR3 protein comes from TCRdb applying MiXCR to the multiplex PCR reads. Of around 370,000 distinct CDR3 sequences in the sample, around a sixth were seen once. This CDR3 region has 13 residues. J lost 0 bases, V lost 6 bases, and 2 bases had no gene match. Germline lookup yields CDR1 ENHRY and CDR2 SYGVKD.

This TCR was recovered from a man aged 18 to 35 with Graves' ophthalmopathy. The rearrangement links TRBV10-3 to TRBJ2-7; 7 positions agree with TRBD2. Sequenced sample: blood. Written as DNA, the CDR3 is TGTGCCATCAGCGGGACTACCTCCTACGAGCAGTACTTC. Its translation: CAISGTTSYEQYF.